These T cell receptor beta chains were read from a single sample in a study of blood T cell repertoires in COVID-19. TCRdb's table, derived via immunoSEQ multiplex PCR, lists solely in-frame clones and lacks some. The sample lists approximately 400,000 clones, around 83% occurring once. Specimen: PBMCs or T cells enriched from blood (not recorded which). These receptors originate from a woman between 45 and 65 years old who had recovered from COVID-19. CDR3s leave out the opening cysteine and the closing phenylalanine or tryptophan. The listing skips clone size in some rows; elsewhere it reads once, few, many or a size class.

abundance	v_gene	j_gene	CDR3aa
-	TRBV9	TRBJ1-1	ASSARQGQNTEAF
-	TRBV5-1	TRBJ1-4	ASSLGGTSTNEKLF
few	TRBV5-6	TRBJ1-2	ASSLPGQPYGYT
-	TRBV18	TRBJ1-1	ASSPGAANTEAF
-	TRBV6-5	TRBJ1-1	ASRRDRDWDTEAF
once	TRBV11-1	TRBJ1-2	ASSSSSLGGYGYT
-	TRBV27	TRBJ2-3	ASSGGQGWGPTDTQY
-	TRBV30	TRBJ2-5	AWERGGQETQY
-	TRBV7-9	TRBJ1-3	ASSTLGTTSGNTIY
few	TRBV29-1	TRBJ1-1	SVEDGGTGGRTEAF
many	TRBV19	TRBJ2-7	ASSISGQGRYEQY
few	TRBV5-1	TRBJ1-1	ASSPLQANTEAF
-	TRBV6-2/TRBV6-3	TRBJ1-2	ASSYKGGYGYT
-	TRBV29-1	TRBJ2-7	SVRETYEQY
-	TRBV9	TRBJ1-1	ASSAGSGHVSSLFDTEAF
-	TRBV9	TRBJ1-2	ASSVGGQSIGGYGYT
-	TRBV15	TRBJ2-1	ATSRDPPRETFCEQF
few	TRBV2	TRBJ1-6	ASSDKAGQRNSPLH
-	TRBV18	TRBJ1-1	ASSPKTGIAEAF
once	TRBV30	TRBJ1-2	AWSRGDGYT
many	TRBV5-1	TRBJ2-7	ASSFSGHNYEQY
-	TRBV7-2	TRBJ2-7	ASSLTGSFTYEQY
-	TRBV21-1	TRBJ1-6	ASSKVRAILPSNSPLH
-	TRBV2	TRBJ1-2	ASSPLLLGPGGYT
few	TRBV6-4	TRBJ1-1	ASSREGGVTEAF
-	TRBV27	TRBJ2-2	ASSLWGGGELF
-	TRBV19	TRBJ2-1	ASSIGAGANNEQF
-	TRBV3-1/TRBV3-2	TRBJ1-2	ASSQEPAYGYT
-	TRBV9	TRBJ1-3	ASSVEGNTIY
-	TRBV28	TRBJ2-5	ASSLSGGRETQY
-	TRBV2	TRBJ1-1	ASSDLLGRAEAF
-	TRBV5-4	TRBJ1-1	ASSLERVTNTEAF
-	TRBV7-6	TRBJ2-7	ASSLGGQGFGEQY
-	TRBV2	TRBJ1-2	ASRVIIPQGRLGYT
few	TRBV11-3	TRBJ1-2	ASSRGTTGDYT
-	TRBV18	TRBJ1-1	ASSPGVEAF
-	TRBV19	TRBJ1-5	ASSPTGHSNQPQH
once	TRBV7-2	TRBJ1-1	ASSQSQVLMNTEAF
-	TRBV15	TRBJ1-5	ATSRPERNQPQH
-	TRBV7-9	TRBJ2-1	ASSSLAGSYNEQF
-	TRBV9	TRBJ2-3	ASSDIPGQGNTQY
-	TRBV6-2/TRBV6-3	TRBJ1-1	ASSYNVRSDLNTEAF
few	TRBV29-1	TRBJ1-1	SALVGGLNTEAF
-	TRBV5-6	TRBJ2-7	ASSLGQSYEQY
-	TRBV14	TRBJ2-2	ASSQLPGLAGGSNTGELF
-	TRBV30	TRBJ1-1	AWGPVSLTEAF
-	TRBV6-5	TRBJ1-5	ASSYLTGQGDQPQH
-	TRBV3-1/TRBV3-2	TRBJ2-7	ASSQEGGGYEQY